This T cell receptor beta chain comes out of a study of CD8+ T cells in alopecia areata (dated by TCRdb to the late 2010s). About the investigation overall: The treated patients took part in an open-label pilot trial in which moderate-to-severe alopecia areata was treated with oral tofacitinib at 5 to 10 mg twice daily. Patients stayed on tofacitinib for 6 to 18 months and then had 6 months of follow-up off drug so that delayed response and recurrence could be assessed. For the treated patients, the SALT score, which quantifies what percentage of scalp surface area is affected, served as the measure of disease severity. The study used high-throughput TCRbeta sequencing to examine T cell clonal expansion in alopecia areata, in both the C3H/HeJ mouse model and human patients. On the human side, TCRbeta sequencing was run on scalp tissue and on sorted CD4+ and CD8+ peripheral blood T cells from healthy controls and from alopecia areata patients with either patchy or totalis/universalis disease. Biopsies were taken from tofacitinib-treated patients at baseline and again at 4 and 24 weeks into treatment, and several of those patients also had a later scalp biopsy. Scalp clonality was compared across normal scalp (n=4), patchy alopecia areata scalp (n=8), and alopecia totalis/universalis scalp (n=8). RNA came from the PAXgene miRNA kit for fixed scalp, the miRNeasy kit for PBMCs, and the RNeasy kit for mouse skin. immunoSEQ multiplex PCR using 35 Vbeta forward primers and 13 Jbeta reverse primers was used to amplify TCRbeta CDR3 regions.

The method was the immunoSEQ multiplex PCR assay. RNA was extracted from all samples and reverse transcribed into cDNA as template for TCR sequencing. SuperScript III was used to make first-strand cDNA, primed with a 2:1 mix of oligo-dT and random hexamers. A synthetic immune receptor repertoire was used to gauge amplification bias, and whatever bias remained was removed computationally. From the authors' description of their analysis: After raw reads were preprocessed to remove errors, the CDR3 was defined following IMGT conventions as running from the conserved cysteine to phenylalanine. Clonality was computed as 1 minus the Shannon entropy, with the entropy normalized by log2 of the number of productive unique TCRs. Whether each scalp clone was CD4 or CD8 was inferred by checking scalp TCRbeta sequences against the CD4 and CD8 repertoires from sorted blood. TCRdb re-hosts the immuneACCESS table, in-frame sequences only. Its copies lack some clones; in the studies checked, an unresolved V gene accounts for under half of them, and the cause for the rest is not known. V, J and clone size are taken as reported in that table, and D and trimming were inferred from the DNA itself. The sample has 130,000 or so clones on record, around 86% of them singletons. The ten biggest clones cover 13% of the sample.

The time point label, as the study defines it: approximately 4 weeks on oral tofacitinib. The intended sense of this specimen's treatment or condition label: oral pan-JAK inhibitor, 5-10 mg twice daily. Lesional scalp punch biopsies and peripheral blood were obtained from alopecia areata patients. After PBMCs were isolated by density centrifugation and stained for CD3, CD4 and CD8, a FACSAria was used to sort CD4+ and CD8+ T cells. On this clone itself: Its antigen is not yet known. Base qualities were left out, and no much larger clone turns up one base away.

Spanning cysteine to phenylalanine, the CDR3 consists of 15 amino acids. Here the CDR3 DNA is all that survives: 45 bases in frame from base 1. V lost 1 base and J lost 2 bases; the stretch between them is 12 bases long. From a lookup of the germline V gene, CDR1 and CDR2 are SGHAT and FQNNGV. Here is what the overall study found, with its caveats: Tofacitinib significantly lowered scalp clonality and the number of expanded CD8+ clones among the top 100 scalp clones. Because the treated cohort was small and had just a single nonresponder, larger studies are needed to establish links between baseline CD8+ expansion and response. Scalp TCR repertoire analysis is complicated because resident alphabeta T cells in normal human skin are also sequenced, whereas mouse skin is dominated by gammadelta T cells. During tofacitinib treatment, many expanded lesional clones stuck around in both scalp and blood, and this persistence may partly explain why relapse happens after treatment is stopped. Compared with normal scalp, lesional scalp, particularly in alopecia totalis/universalis, had higher clonality and more expanded CD8+ clones, which suggests antigenic drive. Shared TCR sequences between patients were less evident than in mice, which may be partly attributable to HLA diversity in the patient population.

Recombination connected TRBV11-2 to TRBJ2-7; the D gene is possibly TRBD1, with 7 bases matching. The sequenced sample was CD8+ T cells sorted from blood, obtained at week 4, from a patient treated with tofacitinib. The receptor was derived from a human donor with alopecia areata. The DNA sequence reads TGTGCCAGCAGCTTAGGGGCAGGGGGGACCTACGAGCAGTACTTC. It translates as CASSLGAGGTYEQYF.